A selection of T cell receptor beta chains follows, all from one sample in a study of vaccination and CD4 T cells after COVID-19. The antigens for these receptors are not known. TCRdb recomputed calls from the PCR reads with MiXCR, one row per CDR3 protein. The data show just under 20,000 distinct CDR3 sequences, 67% seen once. Sequenced input: CD4+ T cells from blood, cultured in vitro. These receptors were taken from a human donor who had recovered from COVID-19. The CDR3 runs from the conserved cysteine through the conserved F or W. A D gene is named only where the DNA matches it firmly. The size entry is marked missing in some rows and otherwise reads once, few, many or a size class.

cdr3_nt cdr3_aa j_call v_call d_call clone_size
TGTGCCAGCAGCCCCTTTAGTGTGGGGCGATCCGGGGAGCTGTTTTTT CASSPFSVGRSGELFF TRBJ2-2 TRBV7-2 - few
TGCAGTGCCAAAAGGGTAGGGTCCCACGAGCAGTACTTC CSAKRVGSHEQYF TRBJ2-7 TRBV20-1 - once
TGTGCCAGTAGTTCGTCTCAGGTTGTCAATCAGCCCCAGCATTTT CASSSSQVVNQPQHF TRBJ1-5 TRBV19 - -
TGTGCCAGCAGTTTACCCAGGCGGGAAACAGATACGCAGTATTTT CASSLPRRETDTQYF TRBJ2-3 TRBV28 - -
TGTGCCAGCAGTTTTACCGGGGGATACTGGGGAGAGCAGTACTTC CASSFTGGYWGEQYF TRBJ2-7 TRBV6-2/TRBV6-3 - -
- CASSGHFGNQPQHF TRBJ1-5 TRBV28 - few
TGTGCCAGCAGCCAAGGTGGCAGGGGGTATTATGGCTACACCTTC CASSQGGRGYYGYTF TRBJ1-2 TRBV14 TRBD1 -
TGTGCCAGCAGTATTGGAGGGTCTGGCAGGGGAATCTATGGCTACACCTTC CASSIGGSGRGIYGYTF TRBJ1-2 TRBV28 - -
TGTGCCAGCAGTGCCCAACAGGGGCCGTACAATGAGCAGTTCTTC CASSAQQGPYNEQFF TRBJ2-1 TRBV27 TRBD1 -
TGTGCCAGCAGCTCATCTGACCGGTATTATGAAACAGATACGCAGTATTTT CASSSSDRYYETDTQYF TRBJ2-3 TRBV7-8 - -
TGTGCCAGCAGTCCCAGCCATCAGCCCCAGCATTTT CASSPSHQPQHF TRBJ1-5 TRBV2 - -
TGTGCCAGCAGTGATGGGGGTTATGGCTACACCTTC CASSDGGYGYTF TRBJ1-2 TRBV6-4 - -
TGTGCCAGCAGCTTCAGGCTCCAGGGCTACACCTTC CASSFRLQGYTF TRBJ1-2 TRBV5-6 - -
TGCAGTGCCTCACGGCAGGATAGCAATCAGCCCCAGCATTTT CSASRQDSNQPQHF TRBJ1-5 TRBV20-1 - -
TGCAGTGCTGTGAAAGGGAACGAAAAACTGTTTTTT CSAVKGNEKLFF TRBJ1-4 TRBV20-1 - few
TGTGCCAGCAGTTACGAGCATATCGATAATTCACCCCTCCACTTT CASSYEHIDNSPLHF TRBJ1-6 TRBV6-5 - few
TGTGCCAGCCAATCCTCAGGGCCCATGAACACTGAAGCTTTCTTT CASQSSGPMNTEAFF TRBJ1-1 TRBV25-1 - few
TGCGCCAGCAGCCTTCAACAGGGCCCAACCTACGAGCAGTACTTC CASSLQQGPTYEQYF TRBJ2-7 TRBV4-3 - -
TGTGCCAGCAATCCCCACGGGTTAAGCGGGAGAGGGACAGATACGCAGTATTTT CASNPHGLSGRGTDTQYF TRBJ2-3 TRBV28 TRBD2 -
TGTGCCAGCGCCGCAACGTGGCCAAATGAAAAACTGTTTTTT CASAATWPNEKLFF TRBJ1-4 TRBV6-1 - -
TGTGCCAGCAGCCCCCGAGGACAGGGAAGCTACACCTTC CASSPRGQGSYTF TRBJ1-2 TRBV7-9 TRBD1 -
TGTGCCAGCTCACCACCCGTCTACTATGAGCAGTTCTTC CASSPPVYYEQFF TRBJ2-1 TRBV18 - -
TGTGCCAGCAGCTGGACGGCGATGGGCAATCAGCCCCAGCATTTT CASSWTAMGNQPQHF TRBJ1-5 TRBV6-1 - few
TGCAGTGCTAGACGGACAGGCTCTGGAAACACCATATATTTT CSARRTGSGNTIYF TRBJ1-3 TRBV20-1 TRBD1 -
TGCAGTGCGAGACCCCCCCAGCGCTCTGGAAACACCATATATTTT CSARPPQRSGNTIYF TRBJ1-3 TRBV20-1 - -
TGCAGTGCTAGGGGGGGGACTGGAAAGCAGTTCTTC CSARGGTGKQFF TRBJ2-1 TRBV20-1 TRBD2 once
TGTGCCAGCAGGGCGAAGAACACTGAAGCTTTCTTT CASRAKNTEAFF TRBJ1-1 TRBV2 - -
TGTGCCAGCAGTCCGGGACCATCCTACGAGCAGTACTTC CASSPGPSYEQYF TRBJ2-7 TRBV2 - once
TGTGCCAGCAGCCCCGAGGGGGCTGTAGGAGAGACCCAGTACTTC CASSPEGAVGETQYF TRBJ2-5 TRBV6-1 TRBD1 -
TGTGCCAGCAGCTCACGACCGGGACTAGCGGAAACAGATACGCAGTATTTT CASSSRPGLAETDTQYF TRBJ2-3 TRBV11-2 TRBD2 -
TGTTCATCCAGGGCCCCTAGCACAGATACGCAGTATTTT CSSRAPSTDTQYF TRBJ2-3 TRBV7-2 - -
TGCAGTGCTGGGGCGGCACAGGGGAGGGAGACCCAGTACTTC CSAGAAQGRETQYF TRBJ2-5 TRBV20-1 - few
TGTGCCAGCAGTGACCTAAGGACGGATAATGAGCAGTTCTTC CASSDLRTDNEQFF TRBJ2-1 TRBV2 - -
TGTGCCAGCAGCTCGGGGACATTCCAGGGGGCGAGGAAAAAACTGTTTTTT CASSSGTFQGARKKLFF TRBJ1-4 TRBV5-4 TRBD1 -
TGTGCCAGTAAAGAATATAGCAATCAGCCCCAGCATTTT CASKEYSNQPQHF TRBJ1-5 TRBV19 - -